This TCR beta chain stems from a study of CD8 T cells in ankylosing spondylitis. The study's findings and limits: Reported data indicate significant enrichment of disease-linked clones within matched ankylosing spondylitis synovial fluid. Seven to nine highly homologous variants made up a TCR beta motif, and this motif appeared characteristic of ankylosing spondylitis blood.

Scientists made TCR beta libraries using quantitative 5'-RACE with molecular barcodes. TCRdb passed the 5' RACE reads through MiXCR, listing each CDR3 protein once. The table includes a few hundred thousand distinct CDR3 sequences, roughly a tenth detected once. This clonotype came up many times. Its antigen is as yet unknown. The TCR was taken from a male donor with ankylosing spondylitis or in good health (not recorded which). The sequencing input was blood, either unsorted or a sorted T cell fraction (not recorded which).

The CDR3 loop is CSASPRWGEQYF. The CDR3 coding sequence is TGCAGTGCTAGTCCCAGATGGGGTGAGCAGTACTTC. V and J are TRBV20-1 and TRBJ2-7; D is ambiguous. This CDR3 spans 12 amino acids. Per the germline V gene, CDR1 is DFQATT and CDR2 is SNEGSKA (reference sequence). Trimming pared 3 bases from V and 7 bases from J, leaving 13 bases between.